In its sample, the clone carrying this T cell receptor (beta chain) was seen many times. What it binds is not known. Trimming at V came to 5 bases and at J to 0 bases, leaving 5 bases not matched to a gene. The CDR3 runs 15 residues. In germline, CDR1 is KGHSH, CDR2 LQKENI. This sample stems from a study of T-cell reconstitution after alpha-beta-depleted transplantation in children. Overall study findings and caveats: From newly produced T cells came most of the T-cell counts and diversity one year after transplant. Some patients' high day-60 TCRbeta diversity was traced to surviving recipient T cells and thymic progenitors. It was reported that alpha-beta T cells came from several hundred expanded graft clones (about two months after transplant).

Using unique molecular identifiers, the investigators prepared the TCRbeta library. TCRdb analysed the PCR reads with MiXCR anew, one entry per CDR3 protein. The sample carries some 70,000 distinct CDR3 sequences, approximately 4.4% recorded once. Specimen: PBMCs, mostly from graft donor cells, collected 180 days after TCRalphabeta/CD19-depleted stem cell transplant. This TCR was recovered from a boy less than two years old who had a stem cell transplant for acute myeloid leukemia, so the T cells may come from the graft donor. The chain combines TRBV18 with TRBJ2-3, with 7 bases fitting TRBD2. The CDR3 region has the DNA TGTGCCAGCTCAATGTCGGGGGGAAGCACAGATACGCAGTATTTT. Translating it yields CASSMSGGSTDTQYF. Drawing the rest from reference TRBV18 and TRBJ2-3, the complete variable domain is NAGVMQNPRHLVRRRGQEARLRCSPMKGHSHVYWYRQLPEEGLKFMVYLQKENIIDESGMPKERFSAEFPKEGPSILRIQQVVRGDSAAYFCASSMSGGSTDTQYFGPGTRLTVL.